One sample yielded the 12 T cell receptor beta chains listed below, sequenced in a study of blood T cell repertoires in COVID-19. Profiling relied on immunoSEQ multiplex PCR, and the TCRdb table lists in-frame clones only, not all of them. Here the sample spans 150,000 or so clones, roughly 90% being singletons. The specimen was PBMCs or T cells enriched from blood (not recorded which). These receptor sequences come from a woman in her 40s who had been exposed to COVID-19.

The rearrangement links TRBV27 to TRBJ1-1; D call uncertain. Per germline, CDR1 MNHEY and CDR2 SMNVEV (reference sequence). The CDR3 has 14 amino acids. Trimming took 5 bases from V and 1 from J, leaving 11 bases between them. The CDR3 here is CASSMQERNTEAFF. The DNA for the CDR3 is TGTGCCAGCAGTATGCAGGAAAGGAACACTGAAGCTTTCTTT.

The chain uses TRBV19 and TRBJ1-5, with 8 positions matching TRBD1. J gave up 2 bases and V 8 bases, and 8 bases lay outside the gene matches. Germline V gene sequence: CDR1 LNHDA, CDR2 SQIVND (reference sequence). The CDR3 contains 15 residues. The CDR3 nucleotides are TGTGCCAGTTGCTGGGACAGGAGGTGCAATCAGCCCCAGCATTTT. Amino acid sequence: CASCWDRRCNQPQHF.

This clone was recorded only once. The rearrangement joins TRBV6-5 to TRBJ1-1; 7 bases agree with TRBD1. In germline, CDR1 is MNHEY, CDR2 SVGAGI. CDR3 size: 14 residues. J was trimmed by 1 base and V by 6 bases; bases with no gene match: 5. CDR3 loop: CASSSRTGNTEAFF. In DNA form, the CDR3 reads TGTGCCAGCAGCTCGAGGACAGGGAACACTGAAGCTTTCTTT.

The V call is TRBV7-9, the J call TRBJ2-7, with TRBD2 identical over 10 bases. The CDR3 loop spans 17 amino acids. The V gene's germline CDR1 is SEHNR and CDR2 FQNEAQ (reference sequence). V trimming: 1 base; J trimming: 1 base; junction bases outside the gene matches: 7. CDR3 residues: CASSLGLASGSSYEQYF. CDR3 bases: TGTGCCAGCAGCTTAGGCCTGGCTAGCGGGAGTTCCTACGAGCAGTACTTC. The full variable domain, its missing parts supplied by reference TRBV7-9 and TRBJ2-7, is DTGVSQNPRHKITKRGQNVTFRCDPISEHNRLYWYRQTLGQGPEFLTYFQNEAQLEKSRLLSDRFSAERPKGSFSTLEIQRTEQGDSAMYLCASSLGLASGSSYEQYFGPGTRLTVT.

The CDR3 bases are TGTGCCAGCAGCCCCGGGCAGGGGGCAAGAAATTCACCCCTCCACTTT. Residues: CASSPGQGARNSPLHF. The J gene is TRBJ1-6, the V gene TRBV27, with TRBD1 matching 8 bases. The V and J ends lost 6 bases and 7 bases, in that order; junction bases with no gene match: 11. CDR3 length: 16 amino acids. The V gene's germline CDR1 is MNHEY and CDR2 SMNVEV (reference sequence).

This chain connects TRBV27 to TRBJ1-2; 8 bases map to TRBD1. Germline CDR1 and CDR2: MNHEY and SMNVEV (reference sequence). V was pared by 4 bases and J by 7 bases, with 11 bases of the junction left unmatched. The CDR3 totals 15 residues. CDR3 nucleotide sequence: TGTGCCAGCAGTTCACCCGGGACAGGAATTGGTGGCTACACCTTC. Amino acid sequence: CASSSPGTGIGGYTF.

The chain couples TRBV7-9 to TRBJ2-7; the D is unclear. The CDR3 sequence is 14 residues long. Trimming stripped 5 bases from V and 1 base from J, with 12 bases between. Germline V gives CDR1 SEHNR, CDR2 FQNEAQ (reference sequence). The CDR3 sequence: CASSPGLSSYEQYF. In nucleotides, the CDR3 is TGTGCCAGCAGCCCCGGTTTGAGTTCCTACGAGCAGTACTTC.

V usage is TRBV5-1 and J usage is TRBJ2-7; tentative D call: TRBD1 (5 bases). V lost 3 bases and J 1 base, leaving 11 bases between the germline ends. This CDR3 is 14 amino acids long. The V gene's germline CDR1 is SGHRS and CDR2 YFSETQ. The DNA of the CDR3 is TGCGCCAGCAGCTACCCTGACAGATCCTACGAGCAGTACTTC. It yields the protein CASSYPDRSYEQYF.

The chain uses TRBV5-1 and TRBJ2-7, with D possibly TRBD2 on 6 matching bases. Trimming stripped 2 bases from V and 4 bases from J, with 22 bases between. Germline V lookup: CDR1 SGHRS, CDR2 YFSETQ. CDR3 length: 17 amino acids. The CDR3 sequence is CASSFGRVGLAMYEQYF. The CDR3 nucleotides read TGCGCCAGCAGCTTCGGTAGGGTCGGGCTAGCGATGTACGAGCAGTACTTC.

The CDR3 protein is CASSPTPDSYSNQPQHF. The CDR3 DNA reads as TGTGCCAGCAGTCCCACACCCGACAGTTATAGCAATCAGCCCCAGCATTTT. The V call is TRBV27, the J call TRBJ1-5, with D possibly TRBD1 on 5 matching bases. The germline gives CDR1 MNHEY, CDR2 SMNVEV (reference sequence). V shed 5 bases and J shed 0 bases, with 17 bases lying between them. The CDR3 has 17 amino acids.

The chain has TRBV5-1 and TRBJ2-1; 8 bases line up with TRBD1. V gave up 2 bases and J gave up 7 bases; unmatched junction bases: 8. The CDR3 contains 15 residues. The germline V gene has CDR1 SGHRS and CDR2 YFSETQ. The CDR3 is CASSLIGTGGNEQFF. In DNA, the CDR3 is TGCGCCAGCAGCTTAATCGGGACAGGCGGGAATGAGCAGTTCTTC.

V and J are TRBV6-5 and TRBJ2-7, with TRBD1 matching 7 bases. Germline V gives CDR1 MNHEY, CDR2 SVGAGI. V was clipped by 1 base and J by 1 base; unmatched bases: 7. This CDR3 is 16 amino acids long. DNA for the CDR3: TGTGCCAGCAGTTACTATGCGACAGGGTTATCCTACGAGCAGTACTTC. Amino acid sequence: CASSYYATGLSYEQYF.